One sample yielded the 4 T cell receptor beta chains listed below, sequenced in a study of T cells in tumors after PD-1 blockade. Only in-frame clones appear in the TCRdb table, and some are missing; sequencing was by immunoSEQ multiplex PCR. The repertoire has some 4,900 clones, 65% to 80% of them found once; the top ten carry 25% to 40%. The sequencing here drew on tumor tissue, taken before anti-PD-1 treatment. Receptors were obtained from a human donor with cutaneous squamous cell carcinoma.

Points on this clone: Other DNA sequences in the same sample also yield this CDR3. The chain is built from TRBV19 and TRBJ2-5, with 9 bases that match TRBD2. Germline V gives CDR1 LNHDA, CDR2 SQIVND (reference sequence). The length of the CDR3 is 15 residues. V shed 3 bases, J shed 4 bases, and the junction held 6 bases outside the gene matches. The CDR3 loop reads CASSIAGGPRETQYF. Here the CDR3 DNA reads TGTGCCAGTAGTATCGCGGGGGGGCCTCGAGAGACCCAGTACTTC.

This chain joins TRBV7-3 and TRBJ2-5; D could derive from TRBD1 or TRBD2 (5 bases each). Trimming removed 5 bases at V and 5 bases at J, with 18 bases between. The CDR3 runs 15 residues. Germline CDR1 is SGHTA and CDR2 is FQGTGA. CDR3 residues: CASSPTGDRGETQYF. DNA of the CDR3: TGTGCCAGCAGCCCAACGGGTGACAGAGGGGAGACCCAGTACTTC.

This clone was found a few times. This sequence joins TRBV6-5 and TRBJ1-6; tentatively, D is TRBD1 (6 bases). Germline V gives CDR1 MNHEY, CDR2 SVGAGI. The CDR3 contains 16 residues. V lost 2 bases to trimming and J lost 4 bases, with 12 bases between them. The CDR3 reads CASSYDLGHYNSPLHF. In DNA form, the CDR3 reads TGTGCCAGCAGTTACGACTTGGGACATTATAATTCACCCCTCCACTTT.

The J gene is TRBJ1-5, the V gene TRBV6-1, with D unclear. The CDR3 loop spans 13 amino acids. Germline V gives CDR1 MNHNS, CDR2 SASEGT. V was pared by 5 bases and J by 6 bases, with 11 bases between. Here the CDR3 reads CASSLAGSQPQHF. The CDR3, as DNA: TGTGCCAGCAGTTTGGCGGGCAGTCAGCCCCAGCATTTT.